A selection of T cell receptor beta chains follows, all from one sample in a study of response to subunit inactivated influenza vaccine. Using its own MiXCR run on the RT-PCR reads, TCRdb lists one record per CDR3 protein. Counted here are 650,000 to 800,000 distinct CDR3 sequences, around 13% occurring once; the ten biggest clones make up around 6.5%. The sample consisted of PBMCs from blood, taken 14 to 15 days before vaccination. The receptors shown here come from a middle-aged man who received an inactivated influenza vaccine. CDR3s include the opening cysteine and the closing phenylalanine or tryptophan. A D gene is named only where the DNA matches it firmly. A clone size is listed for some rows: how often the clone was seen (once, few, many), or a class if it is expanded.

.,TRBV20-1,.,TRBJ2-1,CSAISAVYYSEQFF,TGCAGTGCTATTTCCGCGGTTTACTACAGTGAGCAGTTCTTC
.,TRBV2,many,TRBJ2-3,CASSDGQGKDTQYF,TGTGCCAGCAGTGATGGTCAGGGGAAAGATACGCAGTATTTT
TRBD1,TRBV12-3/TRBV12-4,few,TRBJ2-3,CASRARGAQGAQYF,TGTGCCAGCAGGGCAAGGGGAGCCCAGGGGGCGCAGTATTTT
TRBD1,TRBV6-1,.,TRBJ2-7,CASSVTGLGEQYF,TGTGCCAGCAGCGTGACAGGGTTGGGCGAGCAGTACTTC
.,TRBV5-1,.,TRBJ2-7,CASSLFQTGRYEQYF,TGCGCCAGCAGCTTGTTCCAAACAGGGAGATACGAGCAGTACTTC
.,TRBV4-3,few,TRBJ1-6,CASSQDRRGPDNSPLHF,TGCGCCAGCAGCCAAGATAGGAGGGGACCTGACAATTCACCCCTCCACTTT
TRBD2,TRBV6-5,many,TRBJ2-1,CASSYGLAGTNEQFF,TGTGCCAGCAGCTACGGACTAGCGGGAACTAATGAGCAGTTCTTC
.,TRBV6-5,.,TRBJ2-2,CASSYSRSTTGDNTGELFF,TGTGCCAGCAGTTACTCGAGATCGACAACAGGCGATAACACCGGGGAGCTGTTTTTT
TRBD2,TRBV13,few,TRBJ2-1,CASSPRLAGVSRYNEQFF,TGTGCCAGCAGCCCAAGACTAGCGGGAGTAAGTAGATACAATGAGCAGTTCTTC
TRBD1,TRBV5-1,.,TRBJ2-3,CASSRSRDRFTDTQYF,TGCGCCAGCAGCCGCTCCCGGGACAGGTTCACAGATACGCAGTATTTT
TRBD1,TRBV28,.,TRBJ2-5,CASRATGLRKETQYF,TGTGCCAGCAGAGCGACAGGGTTGAGGAAAGAGACCCAGTACTTC
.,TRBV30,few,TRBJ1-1,CAWSVQPLTEAFF,TGTGCCTGGAGTGTACAACCCCTCACTGAAGCTTTCTTT
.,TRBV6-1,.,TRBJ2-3,CASSDLRGASTDTQYF,TGTGCCAGCAGTGACCTTCGGGGGGCTAGCACAGATACGCAGTATTTT
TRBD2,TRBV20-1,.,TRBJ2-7,CKPGTSGIGHEQYF,TGCAAACCCGGGACTAGCGGGATCGGGCATGAGCAGTACTTC
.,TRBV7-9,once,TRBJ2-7,CASSPAGRAYEQYF,TGTGCCAGCAGCCCGGCTGGACGGGCCTACGAGCAGTACTTC
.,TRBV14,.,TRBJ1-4,CASSQVANEKLFF,TGTGCCAGCAGCCAAGTCGCTAATGAAAAACTGTTTTTT
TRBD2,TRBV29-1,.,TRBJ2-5,CSVGRVAGVQETQYF,TGCAGCGTGGGGCGGGTGGCGGGAGTACAAGAGACCCAGTACTTC
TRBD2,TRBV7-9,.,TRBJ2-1,CASLSSLRSGIFNEQFF,TGTGCCAGCCTCTCATCGCTCCGTAGCGGGATTTTCAATGAGCAGTTCTTC
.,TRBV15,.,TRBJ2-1,CATSRERGPIWEQFF,TGTGCCACCAGCAGAGAAAGGGGCCCGATTTGGGAGCAGTTCTTC
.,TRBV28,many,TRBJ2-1,CASTLQGYNEQFF,TGTGCCAGCACCTTACAGGGCTACAATGAGCAGTTCTTC
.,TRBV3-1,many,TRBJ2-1,CASRRDWHNEQFF,TGTGCCAGCAGGCGGGACTGGCACAATGAGCAGTTCTTC
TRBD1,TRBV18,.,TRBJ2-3,CASSFNRDRGSDTQYF,TGTGCCAGCTCATTCAACCGGGACAGGGGGTCAGATACGCAGTATTTT
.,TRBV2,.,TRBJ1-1,CASSDLQIVTEAFF,TGTGCCAGCAGTGACCTCCAGATTGTCACTGAAGCTTTCTTT
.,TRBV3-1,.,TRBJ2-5,CASSQSEATETQYF,TGTGCCAGCAGCCAAAGTGAAGCGACAGAGACCCAGTACTTC
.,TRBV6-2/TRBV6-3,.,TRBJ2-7,CASSGQNYEQYF,TGTGCCAGCAGTGGACAGAACTACGAGCAGTACTTC
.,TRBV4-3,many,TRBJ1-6,CASSARTGDNSPLHF,TGCGCCAGCAGCGCACGGACGGGGGATAATTCACCCCTCCACTTT
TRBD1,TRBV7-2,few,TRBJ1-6,CASSLARTGPISPLHF,TGTGCCAGCAGCTTAGCGCGGACAGGGCCCATTTCACCCCTCCACTTT
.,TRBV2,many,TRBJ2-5,CASSPGHGETQYF,TGTGCCAGCAGTCCGGGACACGGAGAGACCCAGTACTTC
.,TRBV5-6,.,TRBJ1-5,CASSFGADEGPQHF,TGTGCCAGCAGCTTCGGAGCGGACGAGGGGCCCCAGCATTTT
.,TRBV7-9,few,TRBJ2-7,CASSLGASYSYEQYF,TGTGCCAGCAGCTTAGGGGCGTCGTACTCCTACGAGCAGTACTTC
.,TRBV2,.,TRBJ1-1,CASSATAMNTEAFF,TGTGCCAGCAGTGCAACAGCTATGAACACTGAAGCTTTCTTT
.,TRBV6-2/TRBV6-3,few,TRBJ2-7,CASTLGPLTYEQYF,TGTGCCAGCACCCTAGGACCCCTAACCTACGAGCAGTACTTC
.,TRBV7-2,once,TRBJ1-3,CASSIGRNTIYF,TGTGCCAGCAGCATAGGGCGAAACACCATATATTTT
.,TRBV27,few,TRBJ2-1,CASSFLGRGTYNEQFF,TGTGCCAGCAGTTTTCTTGGGAGAGGGACCTACAATGAGCAGTTCTTC
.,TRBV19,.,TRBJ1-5,CASSKAAPEPQHF,TGTGCCAGTAGTAAGGCAGCTCCAGAGCCCCAGCATTTT
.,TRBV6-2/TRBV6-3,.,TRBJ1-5,CASSDTYSNQPQHF,TGTGCCAGCAGCGACACTTATAGCAATCAGCCCCAGCATTTT
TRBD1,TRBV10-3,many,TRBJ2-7,CAISESTLRQGANEQYF,TGTGCCATCAGTGAGTCGACTCTTAGGCAGGGGGCAAACGAGCAGTACTTC
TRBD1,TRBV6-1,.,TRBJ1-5,CASRTGWGLNSNQPQHF,TGTGCCAGCAGGACAGGGTGGGGTCTGAATAGCAATCAGCCCCAGCATTTT
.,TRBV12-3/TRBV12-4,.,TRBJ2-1,CASNRDKAYNEQFF,TGTGCCAGCAACAGAGATAAGGCCTACAATGAGCAGTTCTTC
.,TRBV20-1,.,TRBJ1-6,CSAAPQGGLSSPLHF,TGCAGTGCTGCCCCACAGGGCGGGCTGAGTTCACCCCTCCACTTT